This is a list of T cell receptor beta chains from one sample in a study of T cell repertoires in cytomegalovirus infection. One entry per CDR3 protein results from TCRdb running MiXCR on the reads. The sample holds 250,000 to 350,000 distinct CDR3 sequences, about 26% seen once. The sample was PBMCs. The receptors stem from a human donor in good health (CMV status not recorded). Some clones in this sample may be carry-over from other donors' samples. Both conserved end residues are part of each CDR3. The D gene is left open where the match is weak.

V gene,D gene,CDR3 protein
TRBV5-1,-,CASSDIMNTEAFF
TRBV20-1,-,CSALRPVSNQPQHF
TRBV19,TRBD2,CASSPDAGVPEQYF
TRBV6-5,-,CASSYPGGGPYGYTF
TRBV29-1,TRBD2,CSVDRERGDTDTQYF
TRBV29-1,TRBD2,CSVESGGPHDTQYF
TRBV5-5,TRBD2,CASSFVRAGPNTGELFF
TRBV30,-,CAWSPFYGAFF
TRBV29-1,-,CSVEGGGRHGELFF
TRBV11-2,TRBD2,CASSLWGEGYEQYF
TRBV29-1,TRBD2,CSVGGGGSGGEQYF
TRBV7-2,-,CASNPRGGGAFF
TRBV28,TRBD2,CASELTRTSGSRYF
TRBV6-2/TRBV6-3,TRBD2,CASSHGLAGTSADTQYF
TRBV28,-,CASSEASTGNYEQYF
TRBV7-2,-,CASSTPGTFWGYTF
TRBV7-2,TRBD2,CALGGSSPNTGELFF
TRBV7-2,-,CASSLAPGSPLHF
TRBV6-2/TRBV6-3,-,CASSYPPIREQYF
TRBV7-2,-,CASSDPGTNQPQHF
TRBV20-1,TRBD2,CSARVGSGPGGTQYF
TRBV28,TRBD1,CASSIRDRGFLAKNIQYF
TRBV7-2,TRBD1,CASSLQTGGGSPLHF
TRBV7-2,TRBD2,CASSLGIAGAVTQYF
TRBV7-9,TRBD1,CASSRTGGGSTDTQYF
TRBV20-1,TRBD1,CSAPDRGLRGTIYF
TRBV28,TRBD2,CASSPVPGLERGPF
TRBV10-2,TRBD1,CASSRDRLYF
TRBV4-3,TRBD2,CASSQDVLAGDRELFF
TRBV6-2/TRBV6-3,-,CASSTRRGYEQYF
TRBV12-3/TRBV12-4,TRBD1,CASSLRTGGTGELFF
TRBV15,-,CATSSGVGDTEAFF
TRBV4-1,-,CASSPMTIVSEQYF
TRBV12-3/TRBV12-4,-,CASSLSLGPTFF
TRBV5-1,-,CASSGSPGDGYTF
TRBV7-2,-,CASSLVGDQPQHF
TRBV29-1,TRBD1,CSVRGTGFSGANVLTF
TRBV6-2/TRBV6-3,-,CASSAPGLARDEQFF
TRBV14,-,CASSQDASSAAQVNNEQFF
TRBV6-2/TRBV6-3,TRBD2,CASSHATSGAQYF
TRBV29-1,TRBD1,CSASGGQGARTEAFF
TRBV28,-,CASRSPGLGSGQQFF
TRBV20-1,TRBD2,CSARVAGRSTGELFF
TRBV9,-,CASSPRGGQTDTQYF
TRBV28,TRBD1,CASSLRQGNNSPLHF
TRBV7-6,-,CASSPGTSGNTIYF
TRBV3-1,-,CASSPGVQHYEQYF
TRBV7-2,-,CASSLSTDGFTDTQYF
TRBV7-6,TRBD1,CASSLRTGTEAFF
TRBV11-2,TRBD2,CASSLVPGLAGADTQYF
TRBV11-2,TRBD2,CASSFWTSGGASTDTQYF
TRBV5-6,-,CASSLLGQLAGNQPQHF
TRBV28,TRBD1,CASISADRVDQPQHF
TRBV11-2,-,CASSGQYEQYF
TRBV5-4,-,CASSRSGATNEKLFF
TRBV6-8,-,CASSYGKRKSYGYTF
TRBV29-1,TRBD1,CSVKDRANYGYTF